The present entry profiles one TCR beta chain with its context. Its antigen is not yet known. No base quality information exists; no much larger clone differs at one position. Stable Graves' hyperthyroidism was defined as the absence of progression to ophthalmopathy over 18 months of follow-up. The hyperthyroidism patients were between 18 and 65 years old and newly diagnosed, with a disease duration of less than 2 months. The study excluded patients with uncontrolled infections, other autoimmune diseases, pregnancy or lactation. Diagnoses were established on the basis of clinical symptoms, serum thyroxine and TRAb, thyroid ultrasound, and orbital computed tomography. PBMCs were separated from under 12 ml of fresh peripheral blood using Ficoll-Paque density gradient centrifugation. Total RNA was extracted with Trizol reagent, and quality was checked on an Agilent 2100 Bioanalyzer. These data originate in a study of T cells in Graves' hyperthyroidism and ophthalmopathy (dated 2019 in TCRdb). Regarding the study in general: Peripheral blood samples were taken at initial diagnosis, before any treatment was given. A discovery cohort of approximately 97 patients, roughly 45 with Graves' ophthalmopathy and under 60 with stable Graves' hyperthyroidism, was used to find distinguishing TCR V-J signatures. Prospective prediction of ophthalmopathy was tested in an independent validation cohort of 18 to 20 hyperthyroidism patients and 17 patients who later progressed to ophthalmopathy. For training and testing, the 100 or so patients in the discovery cohort were randomly divided in a 7:3 ratio. After blood sampling, hyperthyroidism patients were treated with methimazole at a starting dose of 30 mg daily, and ophthalmopathy patients were treated with high-dose intravenous methylprednisolone. TCR Vbeta CDR3 sequencing of 120 to 150 peripheral blood samples (roughly 41 ophthalmopathy, 75 hyperthyroidism and approximately 17 progressor patients) is reported in the paper. In more than 5 Graves' hyperthyroidism patients, the study also compared T-cell repertoires from thyroid tissue with T-cell repertoires from blood. What the study reported, not specific to this receptor: Blood samples also contained most of the expanded thyroid clonotypes (frequency above 0.001), which suggests that blood repertoires may reflect thyroid immune responses. In validation, the model predicted progression to ophthalmopathy with over 65% sensitivity and roughly 75% specificity, a median of 6.5 months before onset. In cross-validation, a model built on a 13 V-J signature told ophthalmopathy apart from stable hyperthyroidism with approximately 90% sensitivity and around 83% specificity, and in testing the same model reached 80%/75%. Sample size was not statistically predetermined, and investigators were not blinded to group allocation.

The CDR3 contains 13 residues, cysteine and phenylalanine counted. CDR3 DNA is the only sequence kept; it has 39 bases, read in frame from the first base. V trim: 5 bases; J trim: 8 bases; unmatched bases: 5. CDR1 and CDR2, looked up from the germline V gene, are SGHTA and FQGTGA. The TCR beta CDR3 regions were amplified from the RNA transcripts. The first round of RT-PCR for the TCR CDR3 was performed with the HTBI primer set and the Qiagen OneStep RT-PCR kit. Libraries were constructed in a second round of multiplex PCR, after which size selection and purification were performed. Sequencing of the libraries was done on an Illumina HiSeq2000 using paired-end 100 bp reads. For the original study's pipeline: SOAPnuke was used to process the raw data, throwing out any read that contained adapters or uncalled bases, had a mean Phred below 15, or lacked an exact constant-primer or identifier match. High-quality paired reads were merged using COPE v1.2.5, and each unique nucleotide sequence was defined as a clonotype. MiTCR v1.1 was used to align clonotypes to the IMGT TRBV, TRBD and TRBJ reference segments. Analysis was restricted to V-J combinations with a frequency above 0.0001, which covered 99.2% of repertoires. A TCS score was defined as the ratio between F50 (clonal expansion) and ExV (chaos), using BLOSUM62-based TCRdist between CDR3 peptides within each V-J. Welch's t-statistics and random forest reduced approximately 520 V-J features to 10 to 15, which were used in a naive Bayes classifier (R e1071). Using fastp at Q25 and MiXCR, TCRdb reprocessed the public reads and kept productive beta chains. Here each entry gathers all rows of one CDR3 protein and keeps the most common genes and DNA. It is TCRdb's table, rather than the study itself, that gives the V and J calls and clone size. This sample lists a few hundred thousand distinct CDR3 sequences; approximately 14% were detected once. The ten largest clonotypes hold about 14% of the sample.

The chain links TRBV7-3 with TRBJ1-2; 10 nucleotides in the junction match TRBD1. Sequenced sample: blood. The TCR comes from a woman aged 18-29 years with Graves' hyperthyroidism. The CDR3 amino acid sequence is: CASSPGTGEGYTF. The base sequence is TGTGCCAGCAGCCCGGGGACAGGGGAAGGCTACACCTTC. Extended through the reference TRBV7-3 and TRBJ1-2 proteins, this CDR3 yields the full variable domain: GAGVSQTPSNKVTEKGKYVELRCDPISGHTALYWYRQSLGQGPEFLIYFQGTGAADDSGLPNDRFFAVRPEGSVSTLKIQRTERGDSAVYLCASSPGTGEGYTFGSGTRLTVV.